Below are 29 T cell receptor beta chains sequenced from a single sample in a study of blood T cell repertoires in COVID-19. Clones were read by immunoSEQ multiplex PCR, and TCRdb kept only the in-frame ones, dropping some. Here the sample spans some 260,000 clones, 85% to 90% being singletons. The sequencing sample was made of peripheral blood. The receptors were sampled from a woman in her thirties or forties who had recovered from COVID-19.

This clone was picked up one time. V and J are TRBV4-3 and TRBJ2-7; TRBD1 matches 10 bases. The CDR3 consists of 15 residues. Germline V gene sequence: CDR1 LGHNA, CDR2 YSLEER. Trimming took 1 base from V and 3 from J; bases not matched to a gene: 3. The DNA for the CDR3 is TGCGCCAGCAGCCAAGGGACAGGGGGTCTCTACGAGCAGTACTTC. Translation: CASSQGTGGLYEQYF.

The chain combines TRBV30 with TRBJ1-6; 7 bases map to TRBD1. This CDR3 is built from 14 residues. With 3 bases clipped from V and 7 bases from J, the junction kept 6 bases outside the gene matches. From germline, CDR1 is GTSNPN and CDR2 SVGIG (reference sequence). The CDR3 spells CAWSVGQRNSPLHF. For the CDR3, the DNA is TGTGCCTGGAGCGTGGGACAGAGGAATTCACCCCTCCACTTT.

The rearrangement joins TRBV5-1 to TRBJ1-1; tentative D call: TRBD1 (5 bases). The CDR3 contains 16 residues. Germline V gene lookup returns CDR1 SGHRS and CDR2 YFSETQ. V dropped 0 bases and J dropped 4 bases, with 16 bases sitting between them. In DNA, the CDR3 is TGCGCCAGCAGCTTGGTGGGAGCCCAGGGAGGCACTGAAGCTTTCTTT. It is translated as CASSLVGAQGGTEAFF.

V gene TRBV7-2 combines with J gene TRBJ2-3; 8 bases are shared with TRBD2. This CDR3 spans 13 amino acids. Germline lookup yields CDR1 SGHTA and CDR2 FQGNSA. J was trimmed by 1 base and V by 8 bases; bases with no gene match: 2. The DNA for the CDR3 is TGTGCCAGCCTACTAGCGGGCACAGATACGCAGTATTTT. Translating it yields CASLLAGTDTQYF.

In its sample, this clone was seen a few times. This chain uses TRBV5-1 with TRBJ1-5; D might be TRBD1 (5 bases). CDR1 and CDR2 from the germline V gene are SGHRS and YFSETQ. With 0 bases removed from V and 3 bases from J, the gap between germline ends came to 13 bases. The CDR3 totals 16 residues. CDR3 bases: TGCGCCAGCAGCTTGGGGCCGGTAGGGGACAATCAGCCCCAGCATTTT. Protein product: CASSLGPVGDNQPQHF.

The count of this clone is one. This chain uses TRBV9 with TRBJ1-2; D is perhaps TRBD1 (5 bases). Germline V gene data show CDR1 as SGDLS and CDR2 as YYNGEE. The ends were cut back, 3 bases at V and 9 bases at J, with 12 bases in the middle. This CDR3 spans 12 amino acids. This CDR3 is CASSASGFSYTF. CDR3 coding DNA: TGTGCCAGCAGCGCCTCAGGGTTCAGCTACACCTTC.

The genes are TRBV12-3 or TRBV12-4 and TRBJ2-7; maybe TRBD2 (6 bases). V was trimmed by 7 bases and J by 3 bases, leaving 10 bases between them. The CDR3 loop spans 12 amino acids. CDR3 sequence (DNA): TGTGCCAGCACCCTGGGGGGCTACGAGCAGTACTTC. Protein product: CASTLGGYEQYF.

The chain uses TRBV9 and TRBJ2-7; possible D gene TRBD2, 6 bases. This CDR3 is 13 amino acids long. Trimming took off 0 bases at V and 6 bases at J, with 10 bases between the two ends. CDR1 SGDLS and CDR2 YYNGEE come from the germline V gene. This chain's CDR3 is CASSVDLASEQYF. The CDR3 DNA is TGTGCCAGCAGCGTAGATCTAGCGAGCGAGCAGTACTTC. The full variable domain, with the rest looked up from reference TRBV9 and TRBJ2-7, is DSGVTQTPKHLITATGQRVTLRCSPRSGDLSVYWYQQSLDQGLQFLIQYYNGEERAKGNILERFSAQQFPDLHSELNLSSLELGDSALYFCASSVDLASEQYFGPGTRLTVT.

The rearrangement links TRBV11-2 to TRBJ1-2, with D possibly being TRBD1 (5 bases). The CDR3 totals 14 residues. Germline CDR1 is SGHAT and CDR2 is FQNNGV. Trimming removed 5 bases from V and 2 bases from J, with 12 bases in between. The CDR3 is CASSPRQSNYGYTF. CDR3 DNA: TGTGCCAGCAGCCCCCGACAGAGCAACTATGGCTACACCTTC. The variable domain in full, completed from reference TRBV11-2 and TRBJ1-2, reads EAGVAQSPRYKIIEKRQSVAFWCNPISGHATLYWYQQILGQGPKLLIQFQNNGVVDDSQLPKDRFSAERLKGVDSTLKIQPAKLEDSAVYLCASSPRQSNYGYTFGSGTRLTVV.

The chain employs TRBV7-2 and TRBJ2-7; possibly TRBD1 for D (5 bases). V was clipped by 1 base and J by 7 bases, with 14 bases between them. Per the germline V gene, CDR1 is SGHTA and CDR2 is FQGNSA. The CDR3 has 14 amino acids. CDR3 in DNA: TGTGCCAGCAGCTTAGGGTCAGGGTCATGGGAGCAGTACGTC. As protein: CASSLGSGSWEQYV.

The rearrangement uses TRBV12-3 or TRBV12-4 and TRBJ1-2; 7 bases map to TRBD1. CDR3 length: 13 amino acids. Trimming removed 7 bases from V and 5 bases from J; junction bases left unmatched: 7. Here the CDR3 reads CASTQGEYYGYTF. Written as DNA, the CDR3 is TGTGCCAGCACCCAGGGGGAGTATTATGGCTACACCTTC.

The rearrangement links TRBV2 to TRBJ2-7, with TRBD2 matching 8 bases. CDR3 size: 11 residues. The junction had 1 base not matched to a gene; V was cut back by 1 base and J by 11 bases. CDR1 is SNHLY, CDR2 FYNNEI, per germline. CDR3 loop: CASSEGRGEYF. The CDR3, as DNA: TGTGCCAGCAGTGAAGGGCGGGGGGAGTACTTC.

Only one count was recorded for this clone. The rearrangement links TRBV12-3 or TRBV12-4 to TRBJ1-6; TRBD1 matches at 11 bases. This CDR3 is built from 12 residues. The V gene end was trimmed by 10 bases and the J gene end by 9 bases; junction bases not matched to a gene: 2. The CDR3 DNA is TGTGCCACCGGACAGGGGGCTTCACCCCTCCACTTT. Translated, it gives CATGQGASPLHF.

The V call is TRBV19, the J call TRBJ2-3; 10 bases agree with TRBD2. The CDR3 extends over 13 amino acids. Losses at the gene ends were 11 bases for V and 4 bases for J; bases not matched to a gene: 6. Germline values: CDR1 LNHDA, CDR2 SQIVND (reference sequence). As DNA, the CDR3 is TGTGCCCCAGGGGGACTAGCGCCAGATACGCAGTATTTT. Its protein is CAPGGLAPDTQYF. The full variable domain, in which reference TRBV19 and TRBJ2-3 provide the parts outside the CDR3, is DGGITQSPKYLFRKEGQNVTLSCEQNLNHDAMYWYRQDPGQGLRLIYYSQIVNDFQKGDIAEGYSVSREKKESFPLTVTSAQKNPTAFYLCAPGGLAPDTQYFGPGTRLTVL.

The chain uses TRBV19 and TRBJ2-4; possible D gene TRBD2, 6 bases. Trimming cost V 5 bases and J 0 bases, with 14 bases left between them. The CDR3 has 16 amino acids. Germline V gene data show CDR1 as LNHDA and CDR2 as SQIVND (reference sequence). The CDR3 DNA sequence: TGTGCCAGTAGTTCGCCGGGACTGGGAGCCAAAAACATTCAGTACTTC. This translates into CASSSPGLGAKNIQYF.

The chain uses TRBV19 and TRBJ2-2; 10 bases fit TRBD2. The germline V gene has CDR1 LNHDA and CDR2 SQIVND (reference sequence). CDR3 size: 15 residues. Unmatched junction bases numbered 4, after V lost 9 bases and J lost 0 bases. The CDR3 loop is CASRLAGTNTGELFF. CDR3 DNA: TGTGCCAGCAGACTAGCGGGCACGAACACCGGGGAGCTGTTTTTT.

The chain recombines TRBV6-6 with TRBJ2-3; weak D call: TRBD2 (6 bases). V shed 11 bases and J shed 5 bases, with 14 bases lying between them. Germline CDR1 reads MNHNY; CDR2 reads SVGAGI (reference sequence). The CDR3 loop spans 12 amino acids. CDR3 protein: CAAGGAGDTQYF. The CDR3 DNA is TGTGCCGCCGGGGGAGCGGGAGATACGCAGTATTTT.

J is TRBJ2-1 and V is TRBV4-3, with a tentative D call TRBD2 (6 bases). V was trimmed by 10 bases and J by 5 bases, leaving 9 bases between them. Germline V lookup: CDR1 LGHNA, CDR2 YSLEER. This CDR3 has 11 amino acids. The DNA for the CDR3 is TGCGCCAAGCGGGCGGACAATGAGCAGTTCTTC. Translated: CAKRADNEQFF.

CDR3 loop: CASSAGGGGSGYTF. CDR3 coding DNA: TGTGCCAGCAGCGCCGGAGGGGGGGGTTCTGGCTACACCTTC. V and J are TRBV7-2 and TRBJ1-2; D is perhaps TRBD1 (6 bases). CDR1 and CDR2 (germline): SGHTA, FQGNSA. V was pared by 5 bases and J by 7 bases, with 17 bases between. The CDR3 length is 14 residues. Full variable domain (missing parts from reference TRBV7-2 and TRBJ1-2): GAGVSQSPSNKVTEKGKDVELRCDPISGHTALYWYRQSLGQGLEFLIYFQGNSAPDKSGLPSDRFSAERTGGSVSTLTIQRTQQEDSAVYLCASSAGGGGSGYTFGSGTRLTVV.

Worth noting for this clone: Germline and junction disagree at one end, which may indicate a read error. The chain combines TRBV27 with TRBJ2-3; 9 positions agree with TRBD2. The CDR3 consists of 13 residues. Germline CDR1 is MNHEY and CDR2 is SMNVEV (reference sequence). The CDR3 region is CASSFTSGWPRDF. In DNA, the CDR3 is TGTGCCAGCAGCTTCACTAGCGGGTGGCCCCGGGATTTT.

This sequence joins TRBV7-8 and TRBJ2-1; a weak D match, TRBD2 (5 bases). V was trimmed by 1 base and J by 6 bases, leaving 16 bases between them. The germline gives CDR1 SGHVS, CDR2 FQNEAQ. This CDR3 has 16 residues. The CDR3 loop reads CASSLGYSDRFNEQFF. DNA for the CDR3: TGTGCCAGCAGCTTAGGATATAGCGATCGTTTCAATGAGCAGTTCTTC.

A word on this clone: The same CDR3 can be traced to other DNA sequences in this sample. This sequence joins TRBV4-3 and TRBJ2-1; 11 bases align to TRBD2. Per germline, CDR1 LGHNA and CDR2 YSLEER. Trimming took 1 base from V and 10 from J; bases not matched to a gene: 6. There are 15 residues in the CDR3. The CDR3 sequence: CASSQGLAGGGEQFF. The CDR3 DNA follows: TGCGCCAGCAGCCAAGGCCTAGCGGGAGGTGGGGAGCAGTTCTTC.

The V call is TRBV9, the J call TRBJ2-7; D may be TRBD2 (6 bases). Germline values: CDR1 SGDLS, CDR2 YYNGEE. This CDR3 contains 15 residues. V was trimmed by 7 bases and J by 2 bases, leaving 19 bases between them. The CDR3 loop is CASAGRGAEPYEQYF. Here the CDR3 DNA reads TGTGCCAGCGCCGGGCGGGGAGCCGAACCCTACGAGCAGTACTTC. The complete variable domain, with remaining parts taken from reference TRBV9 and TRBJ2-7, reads DSGVTQTPKHLITATGQRVTLRCSPRSGDLSVYWYQQSLDQGLQFLIQYYNGEERAKGNILERFSAQQFPDLHSELNLSSLELGDSALYFCASAGRGAEPYEQYFGPGTRLTVT.

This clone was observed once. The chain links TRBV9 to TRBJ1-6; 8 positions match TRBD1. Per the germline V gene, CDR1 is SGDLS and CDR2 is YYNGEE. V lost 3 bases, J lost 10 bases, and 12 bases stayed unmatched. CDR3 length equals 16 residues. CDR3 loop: CASSALPGQGPSPLHF. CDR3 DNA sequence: TGTGCCAGCAGCGCCTTACCAGGACAGGGTCCATCACCCCTCCACTTT.

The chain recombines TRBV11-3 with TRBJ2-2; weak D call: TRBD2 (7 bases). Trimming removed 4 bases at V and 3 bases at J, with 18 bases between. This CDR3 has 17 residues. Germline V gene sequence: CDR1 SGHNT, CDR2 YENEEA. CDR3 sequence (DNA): TGTGCCAGCAGCTCCATGGGGGGCGGGAGCTACACCGGGGAGCTGTTTTTT. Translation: CASSSMGGGSYTGELFF.

The CDR3 loop is CASSQPRGRYGYTF. CDR3 nucleotides: TGTGCCAGCAGTCAGCCCAGGGGGCGGTATGGCTACACCTTC. This rearrangement joins TRBV6-4 to TRBJ1-2, with 8 bases fitting TRBD1. The CDR3 spans 14 residues. Unmatched junction bases numbered 7, after V lost 5 bases and J lost 5 bases. CDR1 MRHNA and CDR2 SNTAGT come from the germline V gene.

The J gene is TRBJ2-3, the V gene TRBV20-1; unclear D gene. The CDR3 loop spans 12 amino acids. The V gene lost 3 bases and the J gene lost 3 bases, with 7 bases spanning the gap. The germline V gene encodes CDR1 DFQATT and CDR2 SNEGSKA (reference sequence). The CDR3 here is CSASPRTDTQYF. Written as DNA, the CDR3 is TGCAGTGCTAGTCCCAGGACAGATACGCAGTATTTT.

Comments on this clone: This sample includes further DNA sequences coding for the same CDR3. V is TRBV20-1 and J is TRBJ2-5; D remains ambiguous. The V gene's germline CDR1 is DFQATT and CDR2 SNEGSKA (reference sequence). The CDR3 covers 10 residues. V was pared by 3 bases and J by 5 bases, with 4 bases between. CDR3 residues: CSARRETQYF. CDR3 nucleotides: TGCAGTGCTAGGAGGGAGACCCAGTACTTC.

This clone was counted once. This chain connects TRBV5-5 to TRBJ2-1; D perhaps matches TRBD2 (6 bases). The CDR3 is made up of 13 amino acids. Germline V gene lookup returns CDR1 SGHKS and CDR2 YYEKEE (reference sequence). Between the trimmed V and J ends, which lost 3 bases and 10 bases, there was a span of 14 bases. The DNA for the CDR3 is TGTGCCAGCAGCTGGCGGGAATCGGGAGAGCAGTTCTTC. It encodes CASSWRESGEQFF.